This record looks at one T cell receptor beta chain sequence and its context. This clone showed up just a few times. What antigen it recognizes has not been identified. Base qualities were left out, and no much larger clone turns up one base away. TCRbeta CDR3 regions were amplified from genomic DNA using the immunoSEQ Assay, a bias-controlled multiplex PCR. In the paper's pipeline: The number of nucleated cells in each sample was estimated by amplification of reference gene primers within the assay. To quantify the absolute abundance of each unique TCRbeta CDR3 rearrangement, sequence reads were collapsed and filtered. For each sample, productive Simpson clonality was calculated as the square root of Simpson's diversity index across productive rearrangements. TCRdb stores this immuneACCESS table with in-frame sequences only. Part of the clones is absent; in the studies checked, under half of the shortfall reflects unresolved V genes, and no reason is known for the rest. The V and J calls and clone size come from that table; D and trimming were worked out from the DNA. The sample table lists about 150,000 clones, roughly 80% of them with a count of one. About 8.7% of the sample rests with the top ten.

As encoded in the germline V gene, CDR1 is KGHSH while CDR2 is LQKENI. A distance of 14 bases separates the germline ends of V and J, which lose 3 bases and 5 bases respectively. The CDR3 starts with the cysteine, ends with the phenylalanine, and has 15 residues. Only the CDR3 part of the read is kept: 45 bases, read in frame from the first base. The data are from a study of blood T cell repertoires in COVID-19 (dated by TCRdb to between 2020 and 2021). Study-level background: Samples from collaborators originated in the United States, Italy and Spain and spanned both the acute and convalescent phases of COVID-19. The prospective study material was composed of cDNA or gDNA derived from T cells, B-cell-depleted T cells, or PBMCs. Deeply sampled blood TCRbeta repertoires from subjects exposed to, actively infected with, or recovered from COVID-19 were included in the dataset. The repertoires were released in a freely available public database meant as a resource for research on the immune response to SARS-CoV-2. Samples came from the ongoing ImmuneRACE study (first 160 participants) plus 1,254 subjects from 6 global collaborators. Nearly every sample came with metadata listing a de-identified subject ID, COVID-19 status, age in years and sex. Where available, HLA class I and class II types were taken from metadata supplied by the sample provider and were not determined by assay-based typing.

Whole blood was collected in K2EDTA tubes by collaborating institutions according to the institutions' own protocols. Collaborator samples were shipped for TCRbeta analysis as frozen whole blood, isolated PBMCs, or DNA extracted from either sample type. Results the study describes overall, beyond this receptor: How much clinical and demographic metadata was included differed by source and by participant, and the metadata was provided uncurated.

Sequenced sample: peripheral blood. Rearrangement joined TRBV18 to TRBJ2-1; no D gene can be assigned with confidence. The origin of this receptor is a man aged 45-60 years with active or convalescent COVID-19. The CDR3 region reads CASSPFKILDNEQFF. The nucleotides are TGTGCCAGCTCACCCTTTAAGATTCTAGACAATGAGCAGTTCTTC. This CDR3, with the reference TRBV18 and TRBJ2-1 proteins standing in past its ends, gives the full variable domain NAGVMQNPRHLVRRRGQEARLRCSPMKGHSHVYWYRQLPEEGLKFMVYLQKENIIDESGMPKERFSAEFPKEGPSILRIQQVVRGDSAAYFCASSPFKILDNEQFFGPGTRLTVL.